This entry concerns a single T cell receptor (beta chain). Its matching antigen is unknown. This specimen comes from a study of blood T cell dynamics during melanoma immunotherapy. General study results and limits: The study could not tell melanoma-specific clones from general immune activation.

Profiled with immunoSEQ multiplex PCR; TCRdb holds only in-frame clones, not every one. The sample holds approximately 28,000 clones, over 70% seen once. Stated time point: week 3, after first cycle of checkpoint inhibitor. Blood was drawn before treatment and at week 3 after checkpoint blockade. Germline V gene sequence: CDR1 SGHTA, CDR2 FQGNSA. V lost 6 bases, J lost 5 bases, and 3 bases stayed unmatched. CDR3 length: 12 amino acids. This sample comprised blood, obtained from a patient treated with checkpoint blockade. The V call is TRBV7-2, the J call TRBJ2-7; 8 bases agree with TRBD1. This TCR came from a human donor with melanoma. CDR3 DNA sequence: TGTGCCAGCAGGACAGGGGTGCACGAGCAGTACTTC. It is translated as CASRTGVHEQYF.